The 20 T cell receptor beta chains below all came from one sample that was sequenced in a study of cytomegalovirus exposure and HLA in healthy donors. Here immunoSEQ multiplex PCR was the method, and the copy in TCRdb shows in-frame clones only, minus some. The table shows 85,000 to 130,000 clones, with about 87% occurring only once. Specimen: PBMCs. These receptors were taken from a woman in her late teens or twenties in good health and CMV-seropositive.

The J gene is TRBJ1-6, the V gene TRBV5-1; D is unresolved. Germline CDR1 and CDR2: SGHRS and YFSETQ. Trimming shortened V by 0 bases and J by 10 bases, and 11 bases separated the two germline ends. The length of the CDR3 is 14 residues. The CDR3: CASSLGGSLSPLHF. The CDR3 DNA sequence: TGCGCCAGCAGCTTGGGAGGCAGCCTCTCACCCCTCCACTTT.

The CDR3 loop is CASSPPQGDSGNTIYF. CDR3 nucleotide sequence: TGTGCCAGCTCACCACCACAGGGGGACTCTGGAAACACCATATATTTT. This rearrangement joins TRBV18 to TRBJ1-3; 8 nucleotides line up with TRBD1. The germline V gene encodes CDR1 KGHSH and CDR2 LQKENI. The CDR3 runs 16 residues. Germline trimming cut 0 bases from V and 0 bases from J; bases unmatched to any gene: 1.

The rearrangement joins TRBV19 to TRBJ2-3, with 9 bases matching TRBD1. Germline V gene sequence: CDR1 LNHDA, CDR2 SQIVND (reference sequence). The CDR3 spans 14 residues. After removal of 4 bases from V and 5 bases from J, the junction contained 4 bases not matched to a gene. The CDR3 loop reads CASSKGQGLDTQYF. CDR3 sequence (DNA): TGTGCCAGTAGTAAAGGACAGGGGTTAGATACGCAGTATTTT.

The chain joins TRBV7-6 to TRBJ2-1; D gene unclear. Per the germline V gene, CDR1 is SGHVS and CDR2 is FNYEAQ. There are 13 residues in the CDR3. V lost 3 bases to trimming and J lost 5 bases, with 8 bases between them. The chain's CDR3 is CASSFGLNNEQFF. DNA of the CDR3: TGTGCCAGCAGCTTTGGCCTCAACAATGAGCAGTTCTTC.

The genes are TRBV2 and TRBJ2-7, with TRBD1 matching over 11 bases. The CDR3 covers 14 residues. The ends lost 6 bases at V and 3 bases at J; junction bases unmatched: 4. Germline values: CDR1 SNHLY, CDR2 FYNNEI. In nucleotides, the CDR3 is TGTGCCAGCAGGCGGGACAGGGGGTTCTACGAGCAGTACTTC. Protein: CASRRDRGFYEQYF.

This clone was detected only a few times. The chain employs TRBV19 and TRBJ2-1, with 9 bases matching TRBD1. The CDR3 is made up of 13 amino acids. Germline V gene lookup returns CDR1 LNHDA and CDR2 SQIVND (reference sequence). The junction had 7 bases not matched to a gene; V was cut back by 1 base and J by 15 bases. The CDR3 sequence: CASSIVGTGRGFF. CDR3 bases: TGTGCCAGTAGTATAGTTGGGACAGGGAGGGGGTTCTTC.

There are a few counts of this clone. The V and J genes are TRBV6-4 and TRBJ2-2, with TRBD1 matching over 12 bases. V lost 3 bases, J lost 6 bases, and 2 bases stayed unmatched. The length of the CDR3 is 15 residues. Germline assignment: CDR1 MRHNA and CDR2 SNTAGT. The CDR3 reads CASSEGTGGAGELFF. The CDR3, as DNA: TGTGCCAGCAGTGAAGGGACAGGGGGCGCCGGGGAGCTGTTTTTT.

The rearrangement uses TRBV28 and TRBJ1-5; 7 nucleotides align to TRBD1. This CDR3 comprises 16 residues. J lost 4 bases, V lost 5 bases, and 11 bases had no gene match. Germline values: CDR1 MDHEN, CDR2 SYDVKM. The CDR3 sequence is CASSPAGQVLNQPQHF. DNA for the CDR3: TGTGCCAGCAGTCCCGCCGGACAGGTCCTGAATCAGCCCCAGCATTTT.

V gene TRBV11-2 combines with J gene TRBJ1-1; D is possibly TRBD1 (6 bases). The CDR3 length is 13 residues. The germline V gene has CDR1 SGHAT and CDR2 FQNNGV. With 3 bases removed from V and 8 bases from J, the gap between germline ends came to 13 bases. CDR3 coding DNA: TGTGCCAGCAGCTTGGTCTGGCAGGGGGAAGCTTTCTTT. Encoded protein: CASSLVWQGEAFF.

The CDR3 nucleotides read TGTGCCAGCAGTTTATCAGTGAGCTCTGGAAACACCATATATTTT. This encodes CASSLSVSSGNTIYF. The chain has TRBV27 and TRBJ1-3; no clear D. Germline CDR1 reads MNHEY; CDR2 reads SMNVEV (reference sequence). The V end was cut by 0 bases, the J end by 0 bases, with 6 bases between. This CDR3 is 15 amino acids long.

This clone was recorded only once. The rearrangement joins TRBV27 to TRBJ2-2; 7 nucleotides agree with TRBD1. Per germline, CDR1 MNHEY and CDR2 SMNVEV (reference sequence). The CDR3 totals 15 residues. The V segment lost 3 bases and the J segment 1 base; nucleotides outside the gene matches: 2. CDR3 region: CASSLTGLNTGELFF. The CDR3 nucleotides read TGTGCCAGCAGTTTGACAGGGTTGAACACCGGGGAGCTGTTTTTT.

V and J are TRBV2 and TRBJ2-1, with 11 bases that match TRBD2. This CDR3 has 14 residues. Trimming cost V 8 bases and J 7 bases; bases outside gene matches: 7. CDR1 is SNHLY and CDR2 is FYNNEI in the germline V gene. The chain's CDR3 is CASGVSGGANEQFF. The DNA of the CDR3 is TGTGCCAGCGGGGTTAGCGGGGGGGCAAATGAGCAGTTCTTC.

The chain employs TRBV6-5 and TRBJ2-1; 12 bases map to TRBD2. The V segment lost 7 bases and the J segment 6 bases; nucleotides outside the gene matches: 7. Looked up from germline, CDR1 is MNHEY and CDR2 is SVGAGI. The CDR3 sequence is 15 residues long. DNA for the CDR3: TGTGCCAGCACTCTTCTAGCGGGGGGGCGCAATGAGCAGTTCTTC. Protein: CASTLLAGGRNEQFF.

The chain employs TRBV29-1 and TRBJ1-2, with D uncertain. Germline-derived CDR1 and CDR2 are SQVTM and ANQGSEA. The ends were cut back, 2 bases at V and 6 bases at J, with 7 bases in the middle. The CDR3 is made up of 11 amino acids. CDR3 loop: CSVERVDGYTF. In nucleotides, the CDR3 is TGCAGCGTTGAACGGGTCGATGGCTACACCTTC.

The chain is built from TRBV7-9 and TRBJ2-3, with D possibly being TRBD2 (6 bases). Trimming stripped 4 bases from V and 2 bases from J, with 16 bases between. The germline gives CDR1 SEHNR, CDR2 FQNEAQ (reference sequence). This CDR3 comprises 16 residues. The DNA of the CDR3 is TGTGCCAGCAGCTCCCCCGTGACTAGAACCACAGATACGCAGTATTTT. Its protein is CASSSPVTRTTDTQYF.

This clone has only one observation. The rearrangement links TRBV18 to TRBJ1-5, with D tentatively TRBD1 (6 bases). V lost 2 bases and J lost 1, with 12 bases in between. Per germline, CDR1 KGHSH and CDR2 LQKENI. CDR3 length: 16 amino acids. CDR3 sequence (DNA): TGTGCCAGCTCACCAACCCACAGGGAAAGCAATCAGCCCCAGCATTTT. This codes for CASSPTHRESNQPQHF.

The chain's CDR3 is CASSPGTSAMAQYF. CDR3 bases: TGTGCCAGCAGTCCCGGGACTAGCGCCATGGCCCAGTACTTC. The chain uses TRBV27 and TRBJ2-5; 10 nucleotides agree with TRBD2. Germline lookup yields CDR1 MNHEY and CDR2 SMNVEV (reference sequence). V lost 5 bases and J lost 9; bases outside the gene matches: 9. The CDR3 loop spans 14 amino acids.

The genes are TRBV25-1 and TRBJ1-2; 8 nucleotides match TRBD1. The junction had 11 bases not matched to a gene; V was cut back by 6 bases and J by 5 bases. The CDR3 runs to 15 residues. CDR1 and CDR2 (germline): MGHDK, SYGVNS. The CDR3 spells CASSEVQGALYGYTF. In DNA, the CDR3 is TGTGCCAGCAGCGAGGTCCAGGGGGCGTTATATGGCTACACCTTC.

V usage is TRBV28 and J usage is TRBJ2-7; 10 nucleotides align to TRBD1. V trimming: 6 bases; J trimming: 3 bases; junction bases outside the gene matches: 8. The CDR3 sequence is 15 residues long. Looked up from germline, CDR1 is MDHEN and CDR2 is SYDVKM. This CDR3 reads CASSNGQGVSYEQYF. CDR3 sequence (DNA): TGTGCCAGCAGCAACGGACAGGGGGTCAGCTACGAGCAGTACTTC.

J is TRBJ1-4 and V is TRBV28; 10 bases agree with TRBD1. This CDR3 is 16 amino acids long. The V and J ends lost 4 bases and 7 bases, in that order; junction bases with no gene match: 9. Per germline, CDR1 MDHEN and CDR2 SYDVKM. CDR3 nucleotide sequence: TGTGCCAGCAGTTCTCGGACAGGGGGAAGGGGTGAAAAACTGTTTTTT. Amino acid sequence: CASSSRTGGRGEKLFF.